This T cell receptor beta chain was recorded in a study of CD8 T cells in Susac syndrome. V lost 1 base and J 0 bases, leaving 7 bases between the germline ends. Germline assignment: CDR1 GTSNPN and CDR2 SVGIG (reference sequence). This CDR3 region has 14 residues. An amount of RNA that ranged from roughly 0.5 to 1 ug was reverse transcribed with random hexamers. TCRdb ran MiXCR on the immunoSEQ multiplex PCR reads and lists one entry per CDR3 protein. The table shows some 190,000 distinct CDR3 sequences, with 90% to 95% occurring only once. The TCR sequence derives from a human donor in good health. The specimen was CD4+ T cells from PBMCs. The chain recombines TRBV30 with TRBJ2-1; D not resolved. The CDR3 sequence is CAWSGLLSYNEQFF. The CDR3 DNA reads TGTGCCTGGAGTGGCTTACTCTCCTACAATGAGCAGTTCTTC. The full variable domain, rest sourced from reference TRBV30 and TRBJ2-1, is SQTIHQWPATLVQPVGSPLSLECTVEGTSNPNLYWYRQAAGRGLQLLFYSVGIGQISSEVPQNLSASRPQDRQFILSSKKLLLSDSGFYLCAWSGLLSYNEQFFGPGTRLTVL.